This T cell receptor beta chain was recovered during a study of regulatory T cells in long-lasting Graves disease. TCR beta libraries were built with iRepertoire HTBI primers and Arm-PCR of CDR3 regions. TCRdb analysed the multiplex PCR reads with MiXCR anew, one entry per CDR3 protein. The data hold about 310,000 distinct CDR3 sequences, with 22% observed a single time. Described time point: persistent/refractory GD, antithyroid drugs over 5 years with positive TRAb. The authors made the TCR library using RNA they extracted from PBMCs. Staff took 7.5 to 9.5 milliliters of peripheral blood and put it into EDTA tubes. Study findings and constraints: Newly diagnosed disease favored TRBV20-1 and TRBJ2-1 over persistent disease.

CDR3 length: 12 amino acids. V dropped 7 bases and J dropped 1 base, with 7 bases sitting between them. The germline gives CDR1 SQVTM, CDR2 ANQGSEA. For this clonotype: Its antigen is not known.

This receptor was identified in a female donor with Graves disease. The source was peripheral blood mononuclear cells (PBMCs), collected when the disease was refractory, from a patient treated with antithyroid drugs. V gene TRBV29-1 combines with J gene TRBJ2-2; D is uncertain. CDR3 amino acids: CSGRENTGELFF. The CDR3 region has the DNA TGCAGCGGTAGGGAGAACACCGGGGAGCTGTTTTTT.